Listed below are T cell receptor beta chains from one sample, sequenced in a study of shared clonotypes between healthy human individuals. Clones were read by immunoSEQ multiplex PCR, and TCRdb kept only the in-frame ones, dropping some. In the table there are around 1.9 million clones, around 93% of which are singletons. Specimen: naive CD8+ T cells from PBMCs. These receptors all come from a man between 18 and 35 years old in good health. Some clones in this sample may be carry-over from other donors' samples. Each CDR3 is given with its conserved first and last residue. The D gene is left open where the match is weak.

j_call v_call d_call cdr3_nt cdr3_aa
TRBJ2-5 TRBV5-1 TRBD2 TGCGCCAGCAGCCCTCGCGGGAGGGGAGAGACCCAGTACTTC CASSPRGRGETQYF
TRBJ1-2 TRBV7-9 - TGTGCCAGCAGCTTAGGGAAGGAGGAAAGGAACTATGGCTACACCTTC CASSLGKEERNYGYTF
TRBJ2-7 TRBV29-1 - TGCAGCGTTGCGGCAGGGGCCCTCTACGAGCAGTACTTC CSVAAGALYEQYF
TRBJ2-1 TRBV4-3 - TGCGCCAGCAGCCAAGAATTATGGGCGGAGGGGCCCAATGAGCAGTTCTTC CASSQELWAEGPNEQFF
TRBJ1-1 TRBV15 - TGTGCCACCAGCAGAGTTCGCAGGGGATCCACTGAAGCTTTCTTT CATSRVRRGSTEAFF
TRBJ1-5 TRBV27 TRBD1 TGTGCCAGCAGCTACAGGGGGCCCGGTCAGCCCCAGCATTTT CASSYRGPGQPQHF
TRBJ1-1 TRBV5-6 - TGTGCCAGCAGCTTGGCGCTACACAGGGCGAACACTGAAGCTTTCTTT CASSLALHRANTEAFF
TRBJ1-2 TRBV6-8 - TGTGCCAGCAGTAGACCAACAGGTGTGTACTATGGCTACACCTTC CASSRPTGVYYGYTF
TRBJ2-7 TRBV27 - TGTGCCAGCAGCCCCCCTCTTTCTAAGAACCCCTACGAGCAGTACTTC CASSPPLSKNPYEQYF
TRBJ2-1 TRBV2 TRBD1 TGTGCCAGCAGTGCAAACAGGGGCTATGAGCAGTTCTTC CASSANRGYEQFF
TRBJ2-7 TRBV11-1 - TGTGCCAGCAGCCGAATAACGGGGGCAGCCGACGAGCAGTACTTC CASSRITGAADEQYF
TRBJ2-7 TRBV15 - TGTGCCACCAGCAGAGATCGGGCAGGGAGCTCCTACGAGCAGTACTTC CATSRDRAGSSYEQYF
TRBJ1-4 TRBV21-1 - TGTGCCAGCAACGGTGACAGGGGGGAGGAAAAACTGTTTTTT CASNGDRGEEKLFF